The text below deals with one TCR beta chain. Its cognate antigen is unknown. Sequencing used immunoSEQ multiplex PCR; TCRdb keeps in-frame clones, though not all of them. The sample gives about 10,000 clones, 80% to 90% of which show up once; 0.47% is in the top ten. This specimen comes from a study of follicular helper T cells after annual influenza vaccination. Whole-study context: After each seasonal flu vaccination, blood came on days 0, 7 and 28. For some subjects, blood spans the 2013-2014, 2014-2015 and 2015-2016 annual vaccinations.

Study outcomes and limitations: ICOS+CD38+ cTfh clonality tracked population frequency, and its change tracked circulating plasmablast change.

Described time point: 2015-2016 season, 7 days after influenza vaccination. This receptor was taken from an adult who received the influenza vaccine. The sample in question was CXCR5+ CD38- circulating T follicular helper cells from blood, obtained 7 days after influenza vaccination. This sample's subset: circulating Tfh, non-naive CD4+CXCR5+PD-1+ (ICOS+CD38+ or ICOS-CD38-).

The CDR3 loop reads CASSLGPEAFF. The CDR3 nucleotides are TGTGCCAGCAGCTTGGGTCCCGAAGCTTTCTTT. V and J are TRBV11-2 and TRBJ1-1; no clear D. The CDR3 is 11 residues long. V lost 3 bases and J lost 8, with 7 bases in between. Per the germline V gene, CDR1 is SGHAT and CDR2 is FQNNGV.